What follows are 5 T cell receptor beta chains derived from one specimen sequenced in a study of T cells expressing NK-cell markers. Using the 5' RACE reads, TCRdb records one entry per CDR3 protein without DNA. This sample's clone table lists hundreds of thousands of distinct CDR3 sequences. Specimen: blood T cells: a sorted CD56 or NKG2C T cell subset, CD4+ or CD8+ T cells, or bulk PBMC T cells (not recorded which). All receptors come from a man aged 18-75 years in good health.

The chain carries TRBV2 and TRBJ2-7; TCRdb's D call of TRBD2 is untestable without DNA. CDR1 and CDR2 from the germline V gene are SNHLY and FYNNEI. The CDR3 runs 13 residues. CDR3 in amino acids: CASLAGGRYEQYF.

The chain is built from TRBV4-2 and TRBJ2-7; TCRdb's assignment of TRBD1 cannot be checked, as there is no DNA. CDR1 and CDR2 (germline): LGHNA, YNFKEQ. The CDR3 consists of 15 residues. CDR3 amino acids: CASSRELTQGYEQYF.

The chain joins TRBV5-1 to TRBJ1-1; TCRdb's D call of TRBD1 is untestable without DNA. The CDR3 has 16 amino acids. Germline-derived CDR1 and CDR2 are SGHRS and YFSETQ. CDR3 sequence reads: CASTVPGQGAVTEAFF.

The chain employs TRBV30 and TRBJ2-2. This CDR3 is built from 15 residues. Per germline, CDR1 GTSNPN and CDR2 SVGIG (reference sequence). CDR3 amino acids: CAWSVVGRNTGELFF.

The rearrangement uses TRBV3-1 and TRBJ2-3; the TCRdb D gene call, TRBD2, has no DNA to confirm it. Per germline, CDR1 LGHDT and CDR2 YNNKEL (reference sequence). This CDR3 has 20 amino acids. The CDR3: CASSQDSLVASGGTTDTQYF.